Listed below are T cell receptor beta chains from one sample, sequenced in a study of blood T cell repertoires in COVID-19. Here immunoSEQ multiplex PCR was the method, and the copy in TCRdb shows in-frame clones only, minus some. Here the sample spans around 470,000 clones, roughly 89% being singletons. The sequencing input was peripheral blood. The receptors were sampled from a man aged 18 to 30 with COVID-19, enrolled during active disease. Both conserved end residues are part of each CDR3. Fields, in order: V gene, J gene, clone size, D gene, CDR3 protein, CDR3 DNA. The D gene is left open where the match is weak. Expanded clones get a size class; other rows say once, few or many, or leave the size out.

>TRBV5-1|TRBJ2-1|NA|TRBD2
CASSLGRTSGETNEQFF
TGCGCCAGCAGCTTAGGTCGAACTAGCGGGGAGACCAATGAGCAGTTCTTC
>TRBV27|TRBJ1-1|NA|TRBD1
CASSPGQGSWMNTEAFF
TGTGCCAGCAGTCCTGGACAGGGTTCGTGGATGAACACTGAAGCTTTCTTT
>TRBV28|TRBJ2-3|NA|NA
CASTPGNLGTQYF
TGTGCCAGCACCCCCGGGAACCTTGGGACGCAGTATTTT
>TRBV6-5|TRBJ1-1|many|NA
CASSPLGPGRTEAFF
TGTGCCAGCAGCCCCCTAGGTCCAGGGCGGACTGAAGCTTTCTTT
>TRBV7-2|TRBJ2-7|NA|TRBD2
CASSPRLAGIYEQYF
TGTGCCAGCAGCCCCAGACTAGCGGGAATCTACGAGCAGTACTTC
>TRBV11-2|TRBJ1-2|NA|TRBD1
CASSIVGQGLGYTF
TGTGCCAGCAGCATAGTCGGACAGGGGCTTGGCTACACCTTC
>TRBV11-2|TRBJ2-1|NA|TRBD1
CASSLDLGTDEQFF
TGTGCCAGCAGCTTAGATCTTGGGACAGATGAGCAGTTCTTC
>TRBV5-1|TRBJ1-1|NA|NA
CASSFEASTEAFF
TGCGCCAGCAGCTTTGAGGCGAGCACTGAAGCTTTCTTT
>TRBV11-3|TRBJ2-3|once|NA
CASSLNVAELTDTQYF
TGTGCCAGCAGCTTAAATGTGGCGGAGCTCACAGATACGCAGTATTTT
>TRBV7-3|TRBJ1-1|once|TRBD1
CASSAGGSGTEAFF
TGTGCCAGCAGCGCAGGGGGCAGTGGCACTGAAGCTTTCTTT
>TRBV7-2|TRBJ2-4|NA|NA
CASSLARGGGGNIQYF
TGTGCCAGCAGCTTAGCGCGGGGAGGGGGTGGTAACATTCAGTACTTC
>TRBV15|TRBJ2-5|NA|NA
CATSRKTGQETQYF
TGTGCCACCAGCAGGAAGACAGGTCAAGAGACCCAGTACTTC
>TRBV2|TRBJ2-1|NA|TRBD1
CASSEGTGAYNEQFF
TGTGCCAGCAGTGAAGGGACAGGCGCCTACAATGAGCAGTTCTTC
>TRBV7-5|TRBJ1-4|NA|NA
CVRSLAKSGGPNEKLFF
TGTGTCAGAAGCTTAGCTAAATCAGGGGGTCCTAATGAAAAACTGTTTTTT
>TRBV9|TRBJ2-7|NA|TRBD2
CASSVDPAGSYEQYF
TGTGCCAGCAGCGTAGACCCAGCGGGGTCCTACGAGCAGTACTTC
>TRBV9|TRBJ1-3|NA|NA
CASSPSGTSGNTIYF
TGTGCCAGCAGCCCTAGTGGCACCTCTGGAAACACCATATATTTT
>TRBV2|TRBJ1-2|NA|NA
CASSEFGGDYGYTF
TGTGCCAGCAGTGAATTCGGGGGGGACTATGGCTACACCTTC
>TRBV5-1|TRBJ2-2|NA|NA
CASSLVGRGTGELFF
TGCGCCAGCAGCTTGGTGGGCAGGGGAACCGGGGAGCTGTTTTTT
>TRBV18|TRBJ2-3|NA|TRBD2
CASSVLAGGTTDTQYF
TGTGCCAGCTCCGTTTTAGCGGGAGGCACCACAGATACGCAGTATTTT
>TRBV4-2|TRBJ2-5|NA|NA
CASSQDGGSSGEETQYF
TGTGCCAGCAGCCAAGATGGCGGATCATCGGGAGAGGAGACCCAGTACTTC
>TRBV14|TRBJ2-7|NA|NA
CASSQAQENPYEQYF
TGTGCCAGCAGCCAAGCGCAGGAAAACCCCTACGAGCAGTACTTC
>TRBV25-1|TRBJ1-2|NA|TRBD1
CASSDRDRVHGYTF
TGTGCCAGCAGTGACCGGGACAGGGTCCATGGCTACACCTTC
>TRBV11-2|TRBJ2-6|once|NA
CASSLLPIHSGANVLTF
TGTGCCAGCAGCTTACTCCCGATACACTCTGGGGCCAACGTCCTGACTTTC
>TRBV11-2|TRBJ2-2|NA|NA
CASSGPGGQPNTGELFF
TGTGCCAGCAGCGGACCTGGGGGCCAACCGAACACCGGGGAGCTGTTTTTT
>TRBV4-2|TRBJ2-5|NA|NA
CASTMSQGDQETQYF
TGTGCCAGCACCATGTCCCAAGGGGACCAAGAGACCCAGTACTTC
>TRBV3-1/TRBV3-2|TRBJ2-3|NA|NA
CASSRAGKADTQYF
TGTGCCAGCAGCCGGGCAGGGAAGGCAGATACGCAGTATTTT
>TRBV3-1/TRBV3-2|TRBJ2-3|NA|NA
CASSQDQYTQYF
TGTGCCAGCAGCCAAGATCAATATACGCAGTATTTT
>TRBV24-1|TRBJ2-3|NA|TRBD2
CATSEPTSGGTDTQYF
TGTGCCACCAGTGAGCCGACTAGCGGGGGCACAGATACGCAGTATTTT
>TRBV2|TRBJ2-5|NA|TRBD2
CASIPIAGGPQETQYF
TGTGCCAGCATCCCAATAGCGGGGGGGCCCCAAGAGACCCAGTACTTC
>TRBV6-1|TRBJ1-2|NA|TRBD1
CASSEGEGAFYGYTF
TGTGCCAGCAGTGAAGGAGAGGGGGCCTTCTATGGCTACACCTTC
>TRBV12-3/TRBV12-4|TRBJ2-7|NA|TRBD1
CASSAGQGLEQYF
TGTGCCAGCAGTGCGGGACAGGGTTTGGAGCAGTACTTC
>TRBV5-1|TRBJ2-3|NA|TRBD2
CASSAGRASTDTQYF
TGCGCCAGCAGCGCCGGGAGGGCGAGCACAGATACGCAGTATTTT
>TRBV3-1/TRBV3-2|TRBJ2-5|NA|NA
CASSQEGRGRHAGETQYF
TGTGCCAGCAGCCAAGAAGGGCGAGGGCGCCACGCCGGGGAGACCCAGTACTTC
>TRBV29-1|TRBJ2-3|NA|TRBD2
CSVEGSGMAMGTDTQYF
TGCAGCGTTGAAGGTAGCGGGATGGCGATGGGCACAGATACGCAGTATTTT
>TRBV6-7|TRBJ2-1|NA|NA
CASSYLDWRAPYNEQFF
TGTGCCAGCAGTTACTTGGACTGGAGGGCCCCCTACAATGAGCAGTTCTTC
>TRBV6-5|TRBJ1-3|once|TRBD1
CASTTGMSGNTIYF
TGTGCCAGTACGACAGGGATGAGTGGAAACACCATATATTTT
>TRBV7-6|TRBJ2-5|NA|TRBD1
CASSLTAQGDIETQYF
TGTGCCAGCAGCCTCACAGCACAGGGGGACATAGAGACCCAGTACTTC
>TRBV5-1|TRBJ2-4|NA|NA
CASSFDPAHGGAKNIQYF
TGCGCCAGCAGCTTCGATCCTGCTCACGGGGGTGCCAAAAACATTCAGTACTTC
>TRBV25-1|TRBJ1-2|NA|NA
CASSESEFSGGYTF
TGTGCCAGCAGTGAATCTGAATTCTCAGGGGGCTACACCTTC
>TRBV5-5|TRBJ2-3|NA|NA
CASSRRDTQYF
TGTGCCAGCAGCCGGCGGGATACGCAGTATTTT
>TRBV11-1|TRBJ1-1|NA|NA
CASSPGDTEAFF
TGTGCCAGCAGCCCAGGGGATACTGAAGCTTTCTTT
>TRBV12-3/TRBV12-4|TRBJ2-5|once|NA
CASSLVQGETQYF
TGTGCCAGCAGTTTAGTACAGGGAGAGACCCAGTACTTC
>TRBV5-6|TRBJ2-1|NA|TRBD2
CASSEALAGDYNEQFF
TGTGCCAGCAGCGAAGCCCTAGCGGGAGACTACAATGAGCAGTTCTTC
>TRBV7-9|TRBJ2-7|once|TRBD1
CASSWLQGDEQYF
TGTGCCAGCAGCTGGTTACAGGGGGACGAGCAGTACTTC
>TRBV18|TRBJ2-7|NA|TRBD1
CASSQGQANDEQYF
TGTGCCAGCTCACAAGGACAGGCGAACGACGAGCAGTACTTC
>TRBV5-1|TRBJ2-2|NA|TRBD2
CASSLETSAGELFF
TGCGCCAGCAGCCTGGAAACTAGCGCCGGGGAGCTGTTTTTT
>TRBV7-7|TRBJ2-5|NA|NA
CASSPSYGVQETQYF
TGTGCCAGCAGCCCCTCATACGGGGTTCAAGAGACCCAGTACTTC
>TRBV6-1|TRBJ2-3|NA|NA
CASSEFVTPGAQTDTQYF
TGTGCCAGCAGTGAATTTGTTACGCCTGGAGCTCAGACAGATACGCAGTATTTT
>TRBV2|TRBJ1-2|NA|TRBD1
CASQTAGTGGYGYTF
TGTGCCAGCCAAACAGCCGGGACAGGGGGCTATGGCTACACCTTC
>TRBV4-2|TRBJ2-2|NA|NA
CASSQDPETSTGELFF
TGTGCCAGCAGCCAAGATCCCGAGACTAGCACCGGGGAGCTGTTTTTT
>TRBV5-1|TRBJ1-2|NA|TRBD1
CASSQRTGASGNYGYTF
TGCGCCAGCAGCCAACGGACAGGGGCGAGTGGTAACTATGGCTACACCTTC
>TRBV28|TRBJ1-1|once|TRBD1
CASSQGGGLVNTEAFF
TGTGCCAGCAGTCAAGGAGGGGGCCTGGTGAACACTGAAGCTTTCTTT
>TRBV7-9|TRBJ2-1|NA|NA
CASSLAVGRASYNEQFF
TGTGCCAGCAGCTTAGCGGTCGGTAGAGCCTCCTACAATGAGCAGTTCTTC
>TRBV25-1|TRBJ2-5|NA|NA
CASSHMGAGGTQYF
TGTGCCAGCAGTCATATGGGAGCCGGGGGGACCCAGTACTTC
>TRBV27|TRBJ2-7|NA|NA
CASSLLQGRHEQYF
TGTGCCAGCAGTTTATTACAGGGAAGGCACGAGCAGTACTTC
>TRBV19|TRBJ2-1|NA|TRBD1
CASSMAGTGDNEQFF
TGTGCCAGTAGTATGGCGGGGACAGGAGACAATGAGCAGTTCTTC
>TRBV11-3|TRBJ1-2|NA|NA
CASSNTGRGYGYTF
TGTGCCAGCAGCAATACAGGAAGAGGCTATGGCTACACCTTC